One and the same sample provided the 14 T cell receptor beta chains below, sequenced in a study of blood T cell repertoires in COVID-19. Method: immunoSEQ multiplex PCR; TCRdb's copy keeps in-frame clones and lacks some. The profile covers roughly 100,000 clones, with roughly four fifths appearing a single time and around 4.7% taken by the ten largest. Sequencing was carried out using peripheral blood. These receptor sequences come from a man aged 80 or over with COVID-19, enrolled during active disease.

The J gene is TRBJ1-6, the V gene TRBV6-5; no reliable D call. V lost 10 bases, J lost 15 bases, and 19 bases lay in between. Per germline, CDR1 MNHEY and CDR2 SVGAGI. The CDR3 covers 12 residues. CDR3: CAIAFIREILHF. CDR3 in DNA: TGTGCCATCGCCTTTATCCGGGAGATCCTCCACTTT.

V is TRBV9 and J is TRBJ2-2, with TRBD2 identical over 13 bases. V lost 8 bases to trimming and J lost 6 bases; unmatched junction nucleotides: 7. The germline V gene has CDR1 SGDLS and CDR2 YYNGEE. The CDR3 totals 15 residues. The CDR3: CASERTSGSSGELFF. For the CDR3, the DNA is TGTGCCAGTGAGAGGACTAGCGGGAGTTCCGGGGAGCTGTTTTTT.

The chain uses TRBV7-2 and TRBJ2-7, with D possibly matching TRBD2 (5 bases). Per germline, CDR1 SGHTA and CDR2 FQGNSA. This CDR3 contains 16 residues. With 1 base removed from V and 0 bases from J, the gap between germline ends came to 13 bases. Here the CDR3 DNA reads TGTGCCAGCAGCTTAGTCGTGGGAGACCTCTCCTACGAGCAGTACTTC. This translates into CASSLVVGDLSYEQYF.

The chain joins TRBV18 to TRBJ2-1; TRBD2 is a possible D gene (6 bases). This CDR3 contains 18 residues. Trimming left V 4 bases short and J 0 bases short, with 19 bases between. Germline V gives CDR1 KGHSH, CDR2 LQKENI. The CDR3 reads CASSQVTTSSSSYNEQFF. CDR3 bases: TGTGCCAGCTCACAGGTTACTACTAGCTCGAGCTCCTACAATGAGCAGTTCTTC.

The chain uses TRBV6-1 and TRBJ2-3, with D perhaps TRBD2 (6 bases). Trimming cost V 3 bases and J 3 bases, with 13 bases left between them. From germline, CDR1 is MNHNS and CDR2 SASEGT. This CDR3 is built from 15 residues. CDR3 DNA sequence: TGTGCCAGCAGTGACCGGGCGGGGAAGACAGATACGCAGTATTTT. Encoded protein: CASSDRAGKTDTQYF.

This clone was counted only a few times. This sequence joins TRBV10-3 and TRBJ2-7, with 7 nucleotides matching TRBD1. The CDR3 length is 14 residues. After removal of 2 bases from V and 9 bases from J, the junction contained 10 bases not matched to a gene. Germline values: CDR1 ENHRY, CDR2 SYGVKD. The CDR3 sequence is CAISEGTASGPQYF. The CDR3 nucleotides are TGTGCCATCAGTGAGGGGACAGCCAGTGGGCCGCAGTACTTC.

The chain joins TRBV5-1 to TRBJ2-5, with 7 bases that match TRBD1. Germline loops: CDR1 SGHRS, CDR2 YFSETQ. The CDR3 is 14 residues long. V shed 4 bases and J 2 bases; nucleotides not matched to a gene: 5. In nucleotides, the CDR3 is TGCGCCAGCAGCGTAACAGGGGCTCAAGAGACCCAGTACTTC. It yields the protein CASSVTGAQETQYF.

This chain uses TRBV6-5 with TRBJ2-7, with TRBD2 matching over 8 bases. The V gene's germline CDR1 is MNHEY and CDR2 SVGAGI. V shed 7 bases and J 4 bases; nucleotides not matched to a gene: 6. CDR3 size: 13 residues. CDR3: CASTETSAYEQYF. Here the CDR3 DNA reads TGTGCCAGCACGGAGACTAGCGCGTACGAGCAGTACTTC.

The rearrangement links TRBV28 to TRBJ1-2; D is unclear. The CDR3 has 14 residues. CDR1 and CDR2 (germline): MDHEN, SYDVKM. V shed 2 bases and J shed 4 bases, with 11 bases lying between them. The CDR3 here is CASSLMRAGYGYTF. CDR3 nucleotide sequence: TGTGCCAGCAGTTTAATGAGGGCGGGCTATGGCTACACCTTC.

The J gene is TRBJ1-5, the V gene TRBV18; D is uncertain. V lost 3 bases to trimming and J lost 7 bases, with 10 bases between them. From germline, CDR1 is KGHSH and CDR2 LQKENI. The CDR3 length is 13 residues. DNA for the CDR3: TGTGCCAGCTCACCTTTTCGGGAACAGCCCCAGCATTTT. Its protein product is CASSPFREQPQHF.

The CDR3 protein is CASSWGPPGPVEQYF. The CDR3 bases are TGTGCCAGCAGTTGGGGGCCTCCGGGGCCCGTGGAGCAGTACTTC. This rearrangement joins TRBV6-2 or TRBV6-3 to TRBJ2-7, with a possible D match to TRBD1 (6 bases). Germline CDR1 and CDR2: MNHEY and SVGEGT. The V gene lost 4 bases and the J gene lost 7 bases, with 20 bases spanning the gap. This CDR3 is 15 amino acids long.

The chain employs TRBV29-1 and TRBJ2-7, with D possibly TRBD2 on 5 matching bases. Germline-derived CDR1 and CDR2 are SQVTM and ANQGSEA. CDR3 size: 13 residues. The V gene lost 5 bases and the J gene lost 7 bases, with 18 bases spanning the gap. For the CDR3, the DNA is TGCAGCGTTCCCCGGACTCCTGGCGGGGAGCAGTACTTC. This gives the protein CSVPRTPGGEQYF.

This clone was observed a handful of times. The gene calls are TRBV5-5 and TRBJ2-7, with TRBD2 identical over 8 bases. The CDR3 runs 16 residues. The V gene's germline CDR1 is SGHKS and CDR2 YYEKEE (reference sequence). V was pared by 2 bases and J by 7 bases, with 14 bases of the junction left unmatched. CDR3 nucleotides: TGTGCCAGCAGCTTAGACCCGGGGGGGGCCGGTGGGGAGCAGTACTTC. This translates into CASSLDPGGAGGEQYF.

V and J are TRBV14 and TRBJ1-3; 9 nucleotides agree with TRBD1. The V gene's germline CDR1 is SGHDN and CDR2 FVKESK. The V gene end was trimmed by 7 bases and the J gene end by 1 base; junction bases not matched to a gene: 8. The CDR3 spans 16 residues. As DNA, the CDR3 is TGTGCCAGCAAAGGGACAGGGATCGTTTCTGGAAACACCATATATTTT. Amino acid sequence: CASKGTGIVSGNTIYF.